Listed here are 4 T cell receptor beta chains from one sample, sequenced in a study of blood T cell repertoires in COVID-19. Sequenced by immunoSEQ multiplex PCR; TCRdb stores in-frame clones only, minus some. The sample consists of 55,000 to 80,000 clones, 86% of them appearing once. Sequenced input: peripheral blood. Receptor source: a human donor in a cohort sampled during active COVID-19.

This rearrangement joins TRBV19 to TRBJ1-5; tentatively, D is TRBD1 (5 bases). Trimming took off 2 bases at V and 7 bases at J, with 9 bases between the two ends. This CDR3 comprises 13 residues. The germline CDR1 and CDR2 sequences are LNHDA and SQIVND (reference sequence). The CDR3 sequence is CASSIYDSQPQHF. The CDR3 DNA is TGTGCCAGTAGTATATATGACAGCCAGCCCCAGCATTTT.

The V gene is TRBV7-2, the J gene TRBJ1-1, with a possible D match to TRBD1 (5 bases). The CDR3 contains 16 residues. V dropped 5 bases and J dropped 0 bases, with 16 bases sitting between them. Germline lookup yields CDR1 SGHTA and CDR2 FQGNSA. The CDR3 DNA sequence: TGTGCCAGCAGCCCTACAGGAACGCTCATGAACACTGAAGCTTTCTTT. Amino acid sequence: CASSPTGTLMNTEAFF.

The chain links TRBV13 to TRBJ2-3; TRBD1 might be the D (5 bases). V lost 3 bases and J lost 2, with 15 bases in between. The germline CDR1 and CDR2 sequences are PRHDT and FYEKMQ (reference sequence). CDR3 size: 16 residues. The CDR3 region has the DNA TGTGCCAGCAGCTTGAGGCGGCAGGGAAACACAGATACGCAGTATTTT. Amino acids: CASSLRRQGNTDTQYF.

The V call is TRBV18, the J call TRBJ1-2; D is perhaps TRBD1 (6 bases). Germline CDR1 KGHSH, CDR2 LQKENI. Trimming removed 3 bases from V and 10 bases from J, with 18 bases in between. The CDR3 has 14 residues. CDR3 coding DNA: TGTGCCAGCTCACCTGGGAGTCACAGGGTAGACTACACCTTC. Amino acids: CASSPGSHRVDYTF.